Presented here are 29 T cell receptor beta chains from one specimen sequenced in a study of graft-versus-host responses after intestinal transplantation. Profiling relied on immunoSEQ multiplex PCR, and the TCRdb table lists in-frame clones only, not all of them. Of some 97,000 clones listed, approximately 84% are singletons. No antigen has been identified for these receptors. This sample comprised unstimulated CD4+ T cells sorted from spleen or lymph node cells, obtained before transplant. The receptors were gathered from a human donor who was the organ donor for an intestinal transplant.

J is TRBJ2-2 and V is TRBV6-4, with D unresolved. The V gene lost 2 bases and the J gene lost 1 base, with 2 bases spanning the gap. The CDR3 length is 13 residues. Per germline, CDR1 MRHNA and CDR2 SNTAGT. This CDR3 is CASSDRNTGELFF. The CDR3 nucleotides are TGTGCCAGCAGTGACAGGAACACCGGGGAGCTGTTTTTT.

This chain uses TRBV30 with TRBJ1-4; D may be TRBD1 (5 bases). V was clipped by 0 bases and J by 2 bases, with 7 bases between them. From germline, CDR1 is GTSNPN and CDR2 SVGIG (reference sequence). This CDR3 has 14 residues. CDR3 in DNA: TGTGCCTGGAGTGTTGGGGGGACTAATGAAAAACTGTTTTTT. This codes for CAWSVGGTNEKLFF.

The V call is TRBV6-6, the J call TRBJ2-5; D is possibly TRBD2 (6 bases). The V end lost 5 bases, the J end lost 2 bases, and 12 bases lay between the germline ends. The germline V gene encodes CDR1 MNHNY and CDR2 SVGAGI (reference sequence). The CDR3 sequence is 14 residues long. For the CDR3, the DNA is TGTGCCAGCAGTAAAGTGGGGGGACAAGAGACCCAGTACTTC. Its translation: CASSKVGGQETQYF.

V and J are TRBV5-4 and TRBJ1-3; D is uncertain. Germline lookup yields CDR1 SGHNT and CDR2 YYREEE (reference sequence). This CDR3 contains 14 residues. V gave up 0 bases and J gave up 4 bases, with 8 bases separating them. CDR3 protein: CASSLDVSGNTIYF. CDR3 nucleotides: TGTGCCAGCAGCTTGGACGTCAGCGGAAACACCATATATTTT. Full variable domain (outside the CDR3, taken from reference TRBV5-4 and TRBJ1-3): ETGVTQSPTHLIKTRGQQVTLRCSSQSGHNTVSWYQQALGQGPQFIFQYYREEENGRGNFPPRFSGLQFPNYSSELNVNALELDDSALYLCASSLDVSGNTIYFGEGSWLTVV.

The chain uses TRBV5-1 and TRBJ2-2, with no clear D. This CDR3 region has 14 residues. The V and J ends lost 2 bases and 4 bases respectively, with 9 bases between them. Germline V CDR1 and CDR2: SGHRS, YFSETQ. CDR3 bases: TGCGCCAGCAGCTTACTGACCTCCACCGGGGAGCTGTTTTTT. Its protein is CASSLLTSTGELFF. The full variable domain, in which reference TRBV5-1 and TRBJ2-2 provide the parts outside the CDR3, is KAGVTQTPRYLIKTRGQQVTLSCSPISGHRSVSWYQQTPGQGLQFLFEYFSETQRNKGNFPGRFSGRQFSNSRSEMNVSTLELGDSALYLCASSLLTSTGELFFGEGSRLTVL.

The V and J genes are TRBV27 and TRBJ2-7; no clear D. Germline V lookup: CDR1 MNHEY, CDR2 SMNVEV (reference sequence). V dropped 2 bases and J dropped 4 bases, with 9 bases sitting between them. CDR3 length equals 13 residues. The CDR3 DNA follows: TGTGCCAGCAGTTTAAAAGCCGGGTACGAGCAGTACTTC. Its protein is CASSLKAGYEQYF.

The chain couples TRBV15 to TRBJ1-4, with 7 nucleotides matching TRBD1. Germline-derived CDR1 and CDR2 are LNHNV and YYDKDF (reference sequence). The ends lost 6 bases at V and 7 bases at J; junction bases unmatched: 11. This CDR3 has 15 residues. The CDR3, as DNA: TGTGCCACCAGTCCAGGACAGGTGGGGGGTGAAAAACTGTTTTTT. This gives the protein CATSPGQVGGEKLFF.

The V call is TRBV30, the J call TRBJ2-5, with TRBD2 as a possible D gene (6 bases). V shed 1 base and J shed 2 bases, with 14 bases lying between them. Per germline, CDR1 GTSNPN and CDR2 SVGIG (reference sequence). The CDR3 contains 15 residues. The CDR3 coding sequence is TGTGCCTGGAGTGGTTCGGGGGTATCACAAGAGACCCAGTACTTC. It specifies CAWSGSGVSQETQYF.

This clone has only one observation. The chain is built from TRBV4-2 and TRBJ2-1; unclear D gene. V was clipped by 4 bases and J by 4 bases, with 8 bases between them. The CDR3 covers 13 residues. CDR1 is LGHNA, CDR2 YNFKEQ, per germline. The CDR3 DNA reads as TGTGCCAGCAGCCGTGGGTTGTACAATGAGCAGTTCTTC. Encoded protein: CASSRGLYNEQFF.

The rearrangement links TRBV10-3 to TRBJ2-7; 9 nucleotides match TRBD1. Germline-derived CDR1 and CDR2 are ENHRY and SYGVKD. With V trimmed by 6 bases and J by 0 bases, 6 bases remained unmatched. The CDR3 consists of 15 residues. The DNA for the CDR3 is TGTGCCATCAGAGCTGACAGGGGGTCCTCCTACGAGCAGTACTTC. This encodes CAIRADRGSSYEQYF.

This clone has a single count. The rearrangement joins TRBV5-1 to TRBJ2-7; no reliable D call. V was shortened by 0 bases and J by 3 bases, with 4 bases between the two germline ends. The CDR3 is 12 residues long. The germline V gene encodes CDR1 SGHRS and CDR2 YFSETQ. The CDR3 protein is CASSLDDYEQYF. Written as DNA, the CDR3 is TGCGCCAGCAGCTTGGATGACTACGAGCAGTACTTC.

V usage is TRBV7-9 and J usage is TRBJ1-5; no reliable D call. V lost 1 base, J lost 4 bases, and 14 bases lay in between. The CDR3 loop spans 16 amino acids. CDR1 and CDR2 from the germline V gene are SEHNR and FQNEAQ (reference sequence). The CDR3 DNA sequence: TGTGCCAGCAGCTTAGTTGTGGCACAGCAGAATCAGCCCCAGCATTTT. Translation: CASSLVVAQQNQPQHF.

This clone was seen more than once but under ten times. The rearrangement uses TRBV19 and TRBJ2-1, with no clear D. Trimming took 6 bases from V and 6 from J, leaving 15 bases between them. Per germline, CDR1 LNHDA and CDR2 SQIVND (reference sequence). The CDR3 is 14 amino acids. The CDR3 nucleotides are TGTGCCAGTAGCCTGCCCGGGTTTGGCAATGAGCAGTTCTTC. Protein: CASSLPGFGNEQFF.

DNA for the CDR3: TGTGCCAGCAGCCAACTAGCAGGGGCACTTAACTATGGCTACACCTTC. Its protein product is CASSQLAGALNYGYTF. V usage is TRBV4-2 and J usage is TRBJ1-2; weak D call: TRBD1 (6 bases). Germline lookup yields CDR1 LGHNA and CDR2 YNFKEQ. The CDR3 extends over 16 amino acids. The V end was cut by 2 bases, the J end by 1 base, with 14 bases between.

The CDR3 is CASSSMTDTQYF. The CDR3 DNA reads as TGTGCCAGCAGTTCAATGACAGATACGCAGTATTTT. The J gene is TRBJ2-3, the V gene TRBV28; D uncertain. The CDR3 consists of 12 residues. CDR1 MDHEN and CDR2 SYDVKM come from the germline V gene. V lost 4 bases and J 3 bases, leaving 5 bases between the germline ends.

Written as DNA, the CDR3 is TGTGCCAGCAGTGAATCGCGGGGGAGCACAGATACGCAGTATTTT. Translating gives CASSESRGSTDTQYF. The chain carries TRBV25-1 and TRBJ2-3; TRBD2 matches at 7 bases. Looked up from germline, CDR1 is MGHDK and CDR2 is SYGVNS. The length of the CDR3 is 15 residues. The V and J ends lost 1 base and 0 bases, in that order; junction bases with no gene match: 1. The full variable domain, completed using reference TRBV25-1 and TRBJ2-3, is EADIYQTPRYLVIGTGKKITLECSQTMGHDKMYWYQQDPGMELHLIHYSYGVNSTEKGDLSSESTVSRIRTEHFPLTLESARPSHTSQYLCASSESRGSTDTQYFGPGTRLTVL.

A single count supports this clone. The chain recombines TRBV4-1 with TRBJ2-1; TRBD2 agrees at 9 bases. Germline assignment: CDR1 MGHRA and CDR2 YSYEKL. The ends lost 1 base at V and 2 bases at J; junction bases unmatched: 6. The CDR3 is 17 amino acids. CDR3 amino acids: CASSQGGGGEPYNEQFF. The CDR3 nucleotides read TGCGCCAGCAGCCAAGGGGGCGGGGGGGAACCCTACAATGAGCAGTTCTTC.

This clone has more than one count but fewer than ten. The chain combines TRBV7-2 with TRBJ2-7; D perhaps matches TRBD2 (6 bases). From germline, CDR1 is SGHTA and CDR2 FQGNSA. This CDR3 region has 15 residues. Deletions cut 1 base from V and 0 bases from J, with 10 bases between. The DNA of the CDR3 is TGTGCCAGCAGCTTAGGAGGAGGGATCTCCTACGAGCAGTACTTC. Its translation is CASSLGGGISYEQYF.

V gene TRBV28 combines with J gene TRBJ1-2; 7 nucleotides match TRBD1. The V gene's germline CDR1 is MDHEN and CDR2 SYDVKM. V lost 6 bases and J lost 3; bases outside the gene matches: 13. The CDR3 is 16 residues long. The CDR3 sequence is CASSPPDRAYYYGYTF. The CDR3 DNA reads TGTGCCAGCAGCCCCCCAGACAGGGCCTACTACTATGGCTACACCTTC.

This chain connects TRBV6-5 to TRBJ1-2; D not certain. The CDR3 is 15 residues long. Trimming removed 7 bases at V and 0 bases at J, with 15 bases between. Germline V gene sequence: CDR1 MNHEY, CDR2 SVGAGI. Written as DNA, the CDR3 is TGTGCCAGCACCCTCGGTGGCAGGTCTAACTATGGCTACACCTTC. This codes for CASTLGGRSNYGYTF.

The chain joins TRBV30 to TRBJ2-3; 11 bases are a match to TRBD2. CDR1 and CDR2 from the germline V gene are GTSNPN and SVGIG (reference sequence). V lost 8 bases and J lost 4; bases outside the gene matches: 11. The length of the CDR3 is 15 residues. The CDR3 loop is CAGKRGTSGADTQYF. The CDR3 nucleotides are TGTGCCGGGAAACGTGGGACTAGCGGCGCAGATACGCAGTATTTT. The whole variable domain, remainder taken from reference TRBV30 and TRBJ2-3, is SQTIHQWPATLVQPVGSPLSLECTVEGTSNPNLYWYRQAAGRGLQLLFYSVGIGQISSEVPQNLSASRPQDRQFILSSKKLLLSDSGFYLCAGKRGTSGADTQYFGPGTRLTVL.

The chain employs TRBV9 and TRBJ1-2; no definite D call. The CDR3 spans 15 residues. Germline CDR1 SGDLS, CDR2 YYNGEE. Trimming removed 6 bases from V and 5 bases from J, with 20 bases in between. CDR3 protein: CASNPVVGGRYGYTF. CDR3 DNA sequence: TGTGCCAGCAACCCCGTGGTGGGCGGGCGTTATGGCTACACCTTC.

The V and J genes are TRBV9 and TRBJ2-7, with D uncertain. The CDR3 has 14 amino acids. CDR1 SGDLS and CDR2 YYNGEE come from the germline V gene. The V end lost 1 base, the J end lost 3 bases, and 11 bases lay between the germline ends. The CDR3 DNA reads TGTGCCAGCAGCGTATCCCCAACAAACTACGAGCAGTACTTC. Translating it yields CASSVSPTNYEQYF. The full variable domain, completed using reference TRBV9 and TRBJ2-7, is DSGVTQTPKHLITATGQRVTLRCSPRSGDLSVYWYQQSLDQGLQFLIQYYNGEERAKGNILERFSAQQFPDLHSELNLSSLELGDSALYFCASSVSPTNYEQYFGPGTRLTVT.

DNA of the CDR3: TGTGCCAGTAGTATCATCCCTATGGAGGAAAAACTGTTTTTT. It codes for CASSIIPMEEKLFF. The chain carries TRBV19 and TRBJ1-4; D unclear. This CDR3 region has 14 residues. Per germline, CDR1 LNHDA and CDR2 SQIVND (reference sequence). V lost 3 bases and J 8 bases, leaving 13 bases between the germline ends.

The chain combines TRBV20-1 with TRBJ2-1, with D unresolved. This CDR3 is 11 amino acids long. Germline assignment: CDR1 DFQATT and CDR2 SNEGSKA (reference sequence). The V gene lost 4 bases and the J gene lost 9 bases, with 10 bases spanning the gap. Here the CDR3 reads CSANDVAEQFF. CDR3 in DNA: TGCAGTGCTAACGACGTAGCTGAGCAGTTCTTC.

The CDR3 nucleotides are TGTGCCAGCAGTGACTATTTCGGGGACAGGGACTACGAGCAGTACTTC. It yields the protein CASSDYFGDRDYEQYF. The V call is TRBV6-4, the J call TRBJ2-7, with TRBD1 matching over 9 bases. From germline, CDR1 is MRHNA and CDR2 SNTAGT. The ends lost 1 base at V and 3 bases at J; junction bases unmatched: 7. The CDR3 loop spans 16 amino acids.

The V gene is TRBV10-1, the J gene TRBJ1-2, with 9 bases fitting TRBD1. The V and J ends lost 6 bases and 4 bases, in that order; junction bases with no gene match: 9. From germline, CDR1 is WNHNN and CDR2 SYGVQD (reference sequence). The CDR3 runs to 15 residues. The CDR3: CASRRPQGAGYGYTF. DNA for the CDR3: TGCGCCAGCAGGCGGCCACAGGGGGCAGGCTATGGCTACACCTTC.

In this sample, this clone turned up a few times. The J gene is TRBJ2-7, the V gene TRBV18, with TRBD1 matching 9 bases. Germline values: CDR1 KGHSH, CDR2 LQKENI. The junction had 3 bases not matched to a gene; V was cut back by 6 bases and J by 3 bases. CDR3 size: 13 residues. The DNA of the CDR3 is TGTGCCAGCTCCCGGGACAGGGACTACGAGCAGTACTTC. As protein: CASSRDRDYEQYF.

The chain links TRBV5-1 to TRBJ1-2; a possible D gene is TRBD1 (5 bases). V dropped 0 bases and J dropped 1 base, with 7 bases sitting between them. CDR1 is SGHRS, CDR2 YFSETQ, per germline. There are 14 residues in the CDR3. CDR3 nucleotides: TGCGCCAGCAGCTTGGATGACAGTAACTATGGCTACACCTTC. Its protein is CASSLDDSNYGYTF.